This TCR beta chain came from a study of T cell changes during pregnancy in multiple sclerosis. This CDR3 has 13 amino acids. Germline CDR1 reads MNHEY; CDR2 reads SMNVEV (reference sequence). Trimming cost V 6 bases and J 3 bases, with 10 bases left between them. Sequencing used immunoSEQ multiplex PCR; TCRdb keeps in-frame clones, though not all of them. The table has about 51,000 clones, around 90% seen once. The chain is built from TRBV27 and TRBJ2-3; weak D call: TRBD2 (6 bases). Sequencing was performed on CD8+ T cells from peripheral blood mononuclear cells, taken in the second trimester of pregnancy. The TCR comes from a female donor with multiple sclerosis, enrolled in a pregnancy study. As DNA, the CDR3 is TGTGCCAGCAGAGGGGCGGGAACAGATACGCAGTATTTT. Protein: CASRGAGTDTQYF.